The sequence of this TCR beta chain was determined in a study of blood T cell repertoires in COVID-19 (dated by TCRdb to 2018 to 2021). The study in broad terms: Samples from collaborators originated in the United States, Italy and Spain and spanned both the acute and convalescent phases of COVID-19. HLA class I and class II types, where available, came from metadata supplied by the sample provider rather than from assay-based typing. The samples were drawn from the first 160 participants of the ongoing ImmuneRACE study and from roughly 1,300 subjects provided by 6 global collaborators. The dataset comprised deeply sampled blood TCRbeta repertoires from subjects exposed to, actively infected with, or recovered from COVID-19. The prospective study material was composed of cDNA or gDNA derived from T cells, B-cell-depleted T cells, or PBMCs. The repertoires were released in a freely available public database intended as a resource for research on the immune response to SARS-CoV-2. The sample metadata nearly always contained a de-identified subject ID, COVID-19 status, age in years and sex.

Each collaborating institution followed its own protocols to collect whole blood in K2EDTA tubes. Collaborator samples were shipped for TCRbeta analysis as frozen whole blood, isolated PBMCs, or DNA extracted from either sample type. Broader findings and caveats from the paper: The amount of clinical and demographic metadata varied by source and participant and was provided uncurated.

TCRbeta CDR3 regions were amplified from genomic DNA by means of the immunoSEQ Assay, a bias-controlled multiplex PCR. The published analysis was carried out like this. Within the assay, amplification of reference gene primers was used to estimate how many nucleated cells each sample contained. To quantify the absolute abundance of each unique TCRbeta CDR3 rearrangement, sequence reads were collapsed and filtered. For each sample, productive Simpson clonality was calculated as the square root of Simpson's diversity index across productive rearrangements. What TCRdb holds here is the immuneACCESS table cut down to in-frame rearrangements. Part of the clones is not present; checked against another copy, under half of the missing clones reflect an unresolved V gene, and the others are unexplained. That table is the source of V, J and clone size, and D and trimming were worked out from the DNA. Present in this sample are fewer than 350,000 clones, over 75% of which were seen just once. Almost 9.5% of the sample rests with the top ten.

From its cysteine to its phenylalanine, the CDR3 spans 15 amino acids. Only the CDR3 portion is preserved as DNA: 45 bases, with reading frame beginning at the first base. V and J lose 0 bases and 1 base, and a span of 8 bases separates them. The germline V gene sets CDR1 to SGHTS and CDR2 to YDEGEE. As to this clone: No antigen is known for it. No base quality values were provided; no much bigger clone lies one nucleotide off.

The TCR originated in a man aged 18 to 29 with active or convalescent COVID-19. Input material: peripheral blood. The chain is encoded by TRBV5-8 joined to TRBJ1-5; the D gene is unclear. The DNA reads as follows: TGTGCCAGCAGCTTGGGCGCGGGGAGCAATCAGCCCCAGCATTTT. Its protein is CASSLGAGSNQPQHF.